These 5 T cell receptor beta chains originate from one sample sequenced in a study of shared T cell receptors in the human thymus (dated by TCRdb to about 2021). Library generation was performed with the immunoSEQ multiplex PCR assay. Here the immuneACCESS table is served through TCRdb, limited to in-frame sequences with V and J called. Missing clones are a known gap in these copies; in checked studies unresolved V genes cover under half, and the rest lacks a known reason. The sample profile shows around 730,000 clones; roughly 85% of them were found once. Over 0.008% of the sample is taken by the ten largest. Another study also made use of these data, one on human thymus T cells.

The sequenced sample consisted of thymocytes. The receptors come from a girl less than two years old with a congenital heart defect. Donor details come from another sample of the same person, matched by shared clones.

This chain connects TRBV27 to TRBJ2-5, with 10 bases fitting TRBD1. Losses at the gene ends were 5 bases for V and 2 bases for J; bases not matched to a gene: 8. This CDR3 region has 16 residues. Germline V gene sequence: CDR1 MNHEY, CDR2 SMNVEV (reference sequence). CDR3 in DNA: TGTGCCAGCAGTCTGACAGGGGGCGCGAGGCAAGAGACCCAGTACTTC. Amino acids: CASSLTGGARQETQYF.

This clone has just a few counts. The rearrangement links TRBV6-6 to TRBJ1-3, with a possible D match to TRBD1 (5 bases). V was shortened by 4 bases and J by 0 bases, with 10 bases between the two germline ends. The CDR3 totals 15 residues. CDR1 is MNHNY and CDR2 is SVGAGI in the germline V gene (reference sequence). The CDR3 loop is CASSWLDSSGNTIYF. CDR3 in DNA: TGTGCCAGCAGTTGGCTAGACAGCTCTGGAAACACCATATATTTT.

The chain has TRBV7-9 and TRBJ2-1, with a weak D call TRBD1 (6 bases). This CDR3 has 16 amino acids. Trimming stripped 5 bases from V and 5 bases from J, with 19 bases between. CDR1 is SEHNR, CDR2 FQNEAQ, per germline (reference sequence). CDR3 nucleotide sequence: TGTGCCAGCAGCCCACTACCGGGGACATCCCACAATGAGCAGTTCTTC. Translating gives CASSPLPGTSHNEQFF.

This rearrangement joins TRBV19 to TRBJ2-5; 14 bases fit TRBD2. The CDR3 extends over 20 amino acids. CDR1 and CDR2 from the germline V gene are LNHDA and SQIVND (reference sequence). Trimming cost V 7 bases and J 3 bases; bases outside gene matches: 19. The CDR3 sequence is CASTYSGQTSGGALKETQYF. The CDR3 coding sequence is TGTGCCAGTACCTATAGTGGACAGACTAGCGGGGGGGCCTTAAAAGAGACCCAGTACTTC.

The CDR3 DNA follows: TGTGCCAGCAGACAAATGACACAGGGTCCAAAACTGTTTTTT. Translated: CASRQMTQGPKLFF. The chain couples TRBV6-6 to TRBJ1-4; TRBD1 is a possible D gene (6 bases). The CDR3 has 14 residues. Deletions cut 6 bases from V and 10 bases from J, with 18 bases between. Germline V CDR1 and CDR2: MNHNY, SVGAGI (reference sequence).